This is a list of T cell receptor beta chains from one sample in a study of patients with pleural tuberculosis. TCRdb called the reads again in MiXCR, with one record for every CDR3 protein. The sample has around 50,000 distinct CDR3 sequences, less than 9.5% seen once. Receptors were obtained from a human donor with pleural tuberculosis. Both conserved end residues are part of each CDR3. Fields, in order: CDR3 protein, V gene, D gene, J gene. A D gene is named only where the DNA matches it firmly.

CSARGIRSTDTQYF	TRBV20-1	NA	TRBJ2-3
CASSQDGKDRVNTEAFF	TRBV14	NA	TRBJ1-1
CASRTGTNTGELFF	TRBV2	TRBD1	TRBJ2-2
CASSYSGIGYEETQYF	TRBV6-2/TRBV6-3	NA	TRBJ2-5
CASSLSIQETQYF	TRBV6-5	NA	TRBJ2-5
CASSPVGGRGYTF	TRBV14	NA	TRBJ1-2
CASRDYTDTQYF	TRBV2	NA	TRBJ2-3
CASSSWTGGDGYTF	TRBV5-4	TRBD1	TRBJ1-2
CASSLIGGTQETQYF	TRBV11-2	NA	TRBJ2-5
CASRHSTLIQDPGHF	TRBV28	NA	TRBJ1-5
CASSSELMKQFF	TRBV5-4	NA	TRBJ2-1
CASSEVSLNTEAFF	TRBV10-2	NA	TRBJ1-1
CASSAIFSTDTQYF	TRBV11-2	NA	TRBJ2-3
CASRGLVADTQYF	TRBV3-1	TRBD2	TRBJ2-3
CSAKTFGEQYF	TRBV20-1	NA	TRBJ2-7
CASSYPPTLSGDYYEQYF	TRBV6-2/TRBV6-3	NA	TRBJ2-7
CSVKGPYDGYTF	TRBV29-1	NA	TRBJ1-2
CASSLNRQGAMNTGELFF	TRBV11-2	TRBD1	TRBJ2-2
CSARNPKTDTQYF	TRBV20-1	NA	TRBJ2-3